Each of the 31 T cell receptor beta chains below was sequenced from the same sample in a study of T-cell memory formation after mild COVID-19. From the 5' RACE reads, TCRdb called clonotypes with MiXCR, one entry per CDR3 protein. The table has roughly 220,000 distinct CDR3 sequences, around 9.1% seen once. Sequencing was done on a sample of PBMCs or a T cell subset sorted from them (not recorded which). These receptors were collected from a man younger than 30 who had mild COVID-19 (a few samples of this study predate the infection). Cell type and time point are not known.

This clonotype was found many times. The V and J genes are TRBV6-6 and TRBJ2-5; 11 nucleotides agree with TRBD2. CDR3 length equals 15 residues. In germline, CDR1 is MNHNY, CDR2 SVGAGI (reference sequence). Germline trimming cut 6 bases from V and 4 bases from J; bases unmatched to any gene: 7. The CDR3 spells CASRETSGGRETQYF. The CDR3 DNA follows: TGTGCCAGCAGAGAAACTAGCGGGGGCCGAGAGACCCAGTACTTC.

This chain connects TRBV7-2 to TRBJ1-1; perhaps TRBD1 as D (6 bases). Per the germline V gene, CDR1 is SGHTA and CDR2 is FQGNSA. With 5 bases removed from V and 1 base from J, the gap between germline ends came to 8 bases. The CDR3 contains 13 residues. CDR3 sequence: CASSRQANTEAFF. In DNA, the CDR3 is TGTGCCAGCAGCAGACAGGCGAACACTGAAGCTTTCTTT.

This chain links TRBV7-9 with TRBJ2-2, with D unclear. V lost 3 bases and J lost 9, with 5 bases in between. The germline V gene has CDR1 SEHNR and CDR2 FQNEAQ (reference sequence). The CDR3 consists of 11 residues. The CDR3 DNA follows: TGTGCCAGCAGCTTTATACGGGAGCTGTTTTTT. Its protein is CASSFIRELFF.

This clonotype was picked up many times. The V and J genes are TRBV29-1 and TRBJ1-1, with a weak D call TRBD1 (5 bases). The CDR3 contains 12 residues. The V end was cut by 4 bases, the J end by 8 bases, with 14 bases between. The germline V gene has CDR1 SQVTM and CDR2 ANQGSEA. This CDR3 reads CSVVRDRTEAFF. As DNA, the CDR3 is TGCAGCGTTGTAAGGGACCGAACGGAAGCTTTCTTT.

This clonotype was detected only a few times. The CDR3 is CASSPTRGRDPTQTNYGYTF. CDR3 DNA sequence: TGTGCCAGCTCACCGACTCGGGGCAGGGACCCAACTCAAACTAACTATGGCTACACCTTC. The rearrangement uses TRBV18 and TRBJ1-2, with D perhaps TRBD1 (5 bases). Germline-derived CDR1 and CDR2 are KGHSH and LQKENI. The CDR3 covers 20 residues. V lost 3 bases and J 0 bases, leaving 26 bases between the germline ends.

This clonotype was seen at least ten times. The V and J genes are TRBV11-2 and TRBJ2-5; D is uncertain. Germline V gives CDR1 SGHAT, CDR2 FQNNGV. This CDR3 has 14 amino acids. V lost 5 bases to trimming and J lost 4 bases, with 14 bases between them. The CDR3 nucleotides are TGTGCCAGCAGCCTGAGGTCCTCCCTAGAGACCCAGTACTTC. Its protein product is CASSLRSSLETQYF.

This clonotype was found many times. V gene TRBV20-1 combines with J gene TRBJ2-5; D might be TRBD2 (5 bases). This CDR3 is 13 amino acids long. Trimming left V 1 base short and J 4 bases short, with 10 bases between. CDR1 DFQATT and CDR2 SNEGSKA come from the germline V gene (reference sequence). CDR3 loop: CSARGRGGETQYF. CDR3 DNA: TGCAGTGCTAGAGGACGAGGAGGAGAGACCCAGTACTTC.

This clonotype was recorded at least ten times. This rearrangement joins TRBV2 to TRBJ1-2; 7 bases match TRBD1. CDR1 and CDR2 from the germline V gene are SNHLY and FYNNEI. V shed 3 bases and J 7 bases; nucleotides not matched to a gene: 8. The CDR3 covers 14 residues. The CDR3 region has the DNA TGTGCCAGCAGTGAGGACAGGTCTTCGGGTGGCTACACCTTC. It encodes CASSEDRSSGGYTF. The complete variable domain, with remaining parts taken from reference TRBV2 and TRBJ1-2, reads EPEVTQTPSHQVTQMGQEVILRCVPISNHLYFYWYRQILGQKVEFLVSFYNNEISEKSEIFDDQFSVERPDGSNFTLKIRSTKLEDSAMYFCASSEDRSSGGYTFGSGTRLTVV.

The J gene is TRBJ2-2, the V gene TRBV11-3; D is undetermined. V lost 6 bases and J 1 base, leaving 9 bases between the germline ends. This CDR3 contains 14 residues. Germline CDR1 SGHNT, CDR2 YENEEA. CDR3 in DNA: TGTGCCAGCAGTCCTGACGGGAACACCGGGGAGCTGTTTTTT. This sequence encodes CASSPDGNTGELFF.

The chain joins TRBV27 to TRBJ2-3; D unresolved. The V gene's germline CDR1 is MNHEY and CDR2 SMNVEV (reference sequence). Trimming stripped 6 bases from V and 5 bases from J, with 15 bases between. This CDR3 is built from 14 residues. The CDR3 sequence is CASRPWAGQDTQYF. CDR3 DNA sequence: TGTGCCAGCAGACCTTGGGCCGGCCAAGATACGCAGTATTTT.

The chain is built from TRBV29-1 and TRBJ1-4; tentatively, D is TRBD1 (5 bases). The V end was cut by 7 bases, the J end by 7 bases, with 19 bases between. The length of the CDR3 is 14 residues. Germline lookup yields CDR1 SQVTM and CDR2 ANQGSEA. The CDR3 bases are TGCAGCGGACTTACAGGACCCGCCGGTGAAAAACTGTTTTTT. Translating it yields CSGLTGPAGEKLFF.

There are many counts of this clonotype. This chain links TRBV12-3 or TRBV12-4 with TRBJ2-1; tentatively, D is TRBD2 (6 bases). This CDR3 is 14 amino acids long. The V gene lost 3 bases and the J gene lost 4 bases, with 10 bases spanning the gap. Here the CDR3 DNA reads TGTGCCAGCAGTTTGCTGGGGGGTTACAATGAGCAGTTCTTC. Protein: CASSLLGGYNEQFF.

This clonotype was counted between two and nine times. The chain combines TRBV4-1 with TRBJ1-2; 8 bases fit TRBD1. With V trimmed by 5 bases and J by 4 bases, 9 bases remained unmatched. Looked up from germline, CDR1 is MGHRA and CDR2 is YSYEKL. The CDR3 has 15 residues. The CDR3 region has the DNA TGCGCCAGCAGCTACCCCGGACAGGGAGTCTATGGCTACACCTTC. Translated, it gives CASSYPGQGVYGYTF.

The gene calls are TRBV12-3 or TRBV12-4 and TRBJ2-7, with 9 nucleotides matching TRBD1. The J call may be in error: the DNA end matches TRBJ2-1 better. The CDR3 has 14 residues. CDR3 sequence: CASSPGTGPNEQFF. CDR3 DNA sequence: TGTGCCAGCAGTCCCGGGACAGGGCCCAATGAGCAGTTCTTC.

This clonotype has ten or more counts. The rearrangement uses TRBV6-6 and TRBJ2-3; 9 nucleotides line up with TRBD1. This CDR3 region has 15 residues. Trimming at V came to 6 bases and at J to 2 bases, leaving 6 bases not matched to a gene. Germline CDR1 is MNHNY and CDR2 is SVGAGI (reference sequence). In DNA form, the CDR3 reads TGTGCCAGCAGGCCGGGACAGGGCCACACAGATACGCAGTATTTT. The encoded protein is CASRPGQGHTDTQYF.

This clonotype showed up just a few times. The genes are TRBV5-1 and TRBJ2-4; 10 bases are shared with TRBD2. The CDR3 consists of 18 residues. V lost 4 bases and J lost 1; bases outside the gene matches: 11. Germline CDR1 is SGHRS and CDR2 is YFSETQ. CDR3 nucleotides: TGCGCCAGCAGCCCCGGACGAGCGGGGGGGCCGGCCAAAAACATTCAGTACTTC. Protein sequence: CASSPGRAGGPAKNIQYF.

This clonotype occurred a few times. The chain uses TRBV5-8 and TRBJ2-4; a possible D gene is TRBD1 (5 bases). V was shortened by 4 bases and J by 10 bases, with 9 bases between the two germline ends. This CDR3 contains 11 residues. Per germline, CDR1 SGHTS and CDR2 YDEGEE. CDR3 region: CASSTQGIQYF. The DNA for the CDR3 is TGTGCCAGCAGCACCCAGGGAATTCAGTACTTC.

This clonotype was detected ten times or more. The chain combines TRBV7-8 with TRBJ2-7; 8 bases map to TRBD2. The CDR3 is 15 amino acids. The V segment lost 5 bases and the J segment 0 bases; nucleotides outside the gene matches: 6. Germline V CDR1 and CDR2: SGHVS, FQNEAQ. The CDR3 is CASSVTGGGSYEQYV. The CDR3 coding sequence is TGTGCCAGCAGCGTTACCGGGGGGGGCTCCTACGAGCAGTACGTC.

This clonotype occurred many times. The gene calls are TRBV7-3 and TRBJ2-3; unclear D gene. Germline V CDR1 and CDR2: SGHTA, FQGTGA. Trimming pared 1 base from V and 1 base from J, leaving 3 bases between. This CDR3 spans 13 amino acids. The DNA for the CDR3 is TGTGCCAGCAGCTTAAGTCGCACAGATACGCAGTATTTT. It specifies CASSLSRTDTQYF.

This clonotype has just a few counts. J is TRBJ1-1 and V is TRBV20-1, with 9 bases lining up with TRBD1. V shed 0 bases and J 11 bases; nucleotides not matched to a gene: 13. Per the germline V gene, CDR1 is DFQATT and CDR2 is SNEGSKA (reference sequence). The CDR3 is 15 amino acids. CDR3 amino acids: CSARDPRDRAFGAFF. The CDR3, as DNA: TGCAGTGCTAGAGATCCTAGGGACAGGGCCTTCGGGGCTTTCTTT.

CDR3 protein: CASSQVNGEQYF. The CDR3 DNA reads TGTGCCAGCAGCCAAGTCAATGGCGAGCAGTACTTC. The chain has TRBV3-1 and TRBJ2-7; D remains unclear. The CDR3 loop spans 12 amino acids. V dropped 1 base and J dropped 6 bases, with 7 bases sitting between them. Germline CDR1 reads LGHDT; CDR2 reads YNNKEL (reference sequence).

This clonotype was picked up a small number of times. The gene calls are TRBV20-1 and TRBJ2-7; perhaps TRBD2 as D (7 bases). Trimming took 6 bases from V and 5 from J, leaving 23 bases between them. The CDR3 consists of 15 residues. Per the germline V gene, CDR1 is DFQATT and CDR2 is SNEGSKA (reference sequence). The CDR3 DNA sequence: TGCAGTGCCGAAAACCCCAGGGGACTAAAAAACGAGCAGTACTTC. Translating it yields CSAENPRGLKNEQYF.

Only one count was recorded for this clonotype. The CDR3 loop is CASRPPNTGSHGYTF. The CDR3 coding sequence is TGTGCCAGCAGGCCCCCCAATACCGGGTCGCATGGCTACACCTTC. The rearrangement links TRBV6-5 to TRBJ1-2; D is undetermined. CDR1 is MNHEY, CDR2 SVGAGI, per germline. The CDR3 extends over 15 amino acids. The V and J ends lost 6 bases and 6 bases respectively, with 20 bases between them.

Only a few counts were recorded for this clonotype. The chain uses TRBV5-5 and TRBJ2-7; D unclear. Per germline, CDR1 SGHKS and CDR2 YYEKEE (reference sequence). The CDR3 length is 14 residues. The V end lost 4 bases, the J end lost 4 bases, and 15 bases lay between the germline ends. The CDR3 nucleotides are TGTGCCAGCAGCCTGATCCACTCCGCTTACGAGCAGTACGTC. This sequence encodes CASSLIHSAYEQYV.

The chain combines TRBV6-2 or TRBV6-3 with TRBJ1-1; D gene unclear. Germline values: CDR1 MNHEY, CDR2 SVGEGT. The CDR3 extends over 14 amino acids. The V gene lost 5 bases and the J gene lost 11 bases, with 21 bases spanning the gap. The CDR3 coding sequence is TGTGCCAGCAGTAAGCCCGATCGCGCGCTGGGGGCTTTCTTT. This codes for CASSKPDRALGAFF.

V and J are TRBV5-1 and TRBJ2-3; unclear D gene. The CDR3 runs 15 residues. The V end lost 2 bases, the J end lost 0 bases, and 10 bases lay between the germline ends. Germline-derived CDR1 and CDR2 are SGHRS and YFSETQ. CDR3 loop: CASSFNWGSTDTQYF. Here the CDR3 DNA reads TGCGCCAGCAGCTTTAATTGGGGTAGCACAGATACGCAGTATTTT. The complete variable domain, with remaining parts taken from reference TRBV5-1 and TRBJ2-3, reads KAGVTQTPRYLIKTRGQQVTLSCSPISGHRSVSWYQQTPGQGLQFLFEYFSETQRNKGNFPGRFSGRQFSNSRSEMNVSTLELGDSALYLCASSFNWGSTDTQYFGPGTRLTVL.

This clonotype was recorded at least ten times. This rearrangement joins TRBV7-2 to TRBJ1-6, with D possibly being TRBD1 (5 bases). This CDR3 contains 15 residues. V shed 2 bases and J shed 5 bases, with 10 bases lying between them. The germline CDR1 and CDR2 sequences are SGHTA and FQGNSA. CDR3 nucleotides: TGTGCCAGCAGCTTATCGGGGCCTCATAATTCACCCCTCCACTTT. Translated, it gives CASSLSGPHNSPLHF.

Only a few counts were recorded for this clonotype. The rearrangement joins TRBV4-2 to TRBJ1-2, with D possibly TRBD1 on 6 matching bases. Trimming shortened V by 0 bases and J by 7 bases, and 12 bases separated the two germline ends. The CDR3 contains 14 residues. Germline-derived CDR1 and CDR2 are LGHNA and YNFKEQ. CDR3 sequence (DNA): TGTGCCAGCAGCCAAGATCGGGGGGGCCGTGGCTACACCTTC. Its protein is CASSQDRGGRGYTF.

The table lists this clonotype with many counts. The V gene is TRBV5-4, the J gene TRBJ2-5, with TRBD2 matching over 9 bases. In germline, CDR1 is SGHNT, CDR2 YYREEE (reference sequence). CDR3 size: 15 residues. J gave up 3 bases and V 0 bases, and 3 bases lay outside the gene matches. CDR3 DNA: TGTGCCAGCAGCTTGGGTAGCGGGGGTAAAGAGACCCAGTACTTC. Protein sequence: CASSLGSGGKETQYF. The entire variable domain, with the rest obtained from reference TRBV5-4 and TRBJ2-5, is as follows: ETGVTQSPTHLIKTRGQQVTLRCSSQSGHNTVSWYQQALGQGPQFIFQYYREEENGRGNFPPRFSGLQFPNYSSELNVNALELDDSALYLCASSLGSGGKETQYFGPGTRLLVL.

The chain carries TRBV6-2 or TRBV6-3 and TRBJ1-1; 11 bases are shared with TRBD1. J was trimmed by 4 bases and V by 7 bases; bases with no gene match: 8. Germline V gene lookup returns CDR1 MNHEY and CDR2 SVGEGT. The CDR3 is 15 residues long. CDR3 amino acids: CASKTDRGRLTEAFF. CDR3 bases: TGTGCCAGCAAAACGGACAGGGGGCGGCTCACTGAAGCTTTCTTT.

This clonotype was detected many times. The V and J genes are TRBV2 and TRBJ2-7; possibly TRBD1 for D (5 bases). Germline values: CDR1 SNHLY, CDR2 FYNNEI. The CDR3 contains 12 residues. Trimming cost V 6 bases and J 4 bases, with 10 bases left between them. CDR3 sequence (DNA): TGTGCCAGCAGACCCACAGGATACGAGCAGTACTTC. This sequence encodes CASRPTGYEQYF. The whole variable domain, remainder taken from reference TRBV2 and TRBJ2-7, is EPEVTQTPSHQVTQMGQEVILRCVPISNHLYFYWYRQILGQKVEFLVSFYNNEISEKSEIFDDQFSVERPDGSNFTLKIRSTKLEDSAMYFCASRPTGYEQYFGPGTRLTVT.